These 25 T cell receptor beta chains share one sample of origin, sequenced in a study of blood T cell repertoires in COVID-19. TCRdb's copy holds only in-frame clones and misses some; the assay was immunoSEQ multiplex PCR. The sample yields about 440,000 clones, around 88% seen once. Sequencing was performed on peripheral blood. Receptor source: a woman in her forties or fifties with COVID-19, enrolled during active disease.

Remarks on this clone: Other DNA sequences in the sample encode the same CDR3. The CDR3 DNA reads as TGTGCCAGCAGTTTATCGGGGGGGTACGAGCAGTACTTC. Translated: CASSLSGGYEQYF. The rearrangement links TRBV27 to TRBJ2-7; 7 positions agree with TRBD2. This CDR3 is built from 13 residues. Germline V gene lookup returns CDR1 MNHEY and CDR2 SMNVEV (reference sequence). V shed 0 bases and J 4 bases; nucleotides not matched to a gene: 0.

The chain recombines TRBV2 with TRBJ2-3, with 9 bases lining up with TRBD1. V gave up 5 bases and J gave up 3 bases; unmatched junction bases: 6. The CDR3 covers 15 residues. Germline V lookup: CDR1 SNHLY, CDR2 FYNNEI. The CDR3 is CASSTRDRATDTQYF. The CDR3 DNA reads as TGTGCCAGCAGTACCCGGGACAGGGCAACAGATACGCAGTATTTT.

The V call is TRBV5-1, the J call TRBJ2-1; possibly TRBD1 for D (5 bases). The CDR3 has 18 amino acids. Germline V gives CDR1 SGHRS, CDR2 YFSETQ. V shed 0 bases and J shed 4 bases, with 20 bases lying between them. In DNA, the CDR3 is TGCGCCAGCAGCTTGGCTGGACCCGCGGCAGGGTTTTACAATGAGCAGTTCTTC. Amino acids: CASSLAGPAAGFYNEQFF.

The gene calls are TRBV14 and TRBJ2-2; maybe TRBD1 (5 bases). This CDR3 is built from 16 residues. From germline, CDR1 is SGHDN and CDR2 FVKESK. Trimming shortened V by 5 bases and J by 8 bases, and 21 bases separated the two germline ends. CDR3 coding DNA: TGTGCCAGCAGCTCCTCCCCCCAAGGGGCAGGAGGGGAGCTGTTTTTT. It codes for CASSSSPQGAGGELFF. Full variable domain (outside the CDR3, taken from reference TRBV14 and TRBJ2-2): EAGVTQFPSHSVIEKGQTVTLRCDPISGHDNLYWYRRVMGKEIKFLLHFVKESKQDESGMPNNRFLAERTGGTYSTLKVQPAELEDSGVYFCASSSSPQGAGGELFFGEGSRLTVL.

The chain couples TRBV18 to TRBJ2-5, with D perhaps matching TRBD2 (6 bases). The CDR3 length is 17 residues. Per the germline V gene, CDR1 is KGHSH and CDR2 is LQKENI. V lost 0 bases to trimming and J lost 5 bases, with 19 bases between them. CDR3: CASSPPGGAAREETQYF. CDR3 bases: TGTGCCAGCTCACCACCAGGCGGGGCCGCGAGGGAGGAGACCCAGTACTTC.

In its sample, this clone was seen once. The rearrangement uses TRBV9 and TRBJ1-3; D might be TRBD1 (5 bases). CDR1 is SGDLS and CDR2 is YYNGEE in the germline V gene. V lost 2 bases and J 3 bases, leaving 12 bases between the germline ends. This CDR3 contains 15 residues. In DNA, the CDR3 is TGTGCCAGCAGCGTGGGGTGGGGCAGTGGAAACACCATATATTTT. Translation: CASSVGWGSGNTIYF.

The chain uses TRBV2 and TRBJ2-7; 10 bases align to TRBD2. The V segment lost 7 bases and the J segment 4 bases; nucleotides outside the gene matches: 16. The CDR3 length is 17 residues. Germline lookup yields CDR1 SNHLY and CDR2 FYNNEI. CDR3 nucleotide sequence: TGTGCCAGCACACTAGCGGGGTCTACTCCCTTGGGGTACGAGCAGTACTTC. This codes for CASTLAGSTPLGYEQYF.

The chain is built from TRBV28 and TRBJ1-4; the match to TRBD1 covers 11 bases. With 7 bases clipped from V and 8 bases from J, the junction kept 6 bases outside the gene matches. The CDR3 is made up of 14 amino acids. CDR1 and CDR2 (germline): MDHEN, SYDVKM. This CDR3 reads CASTRTGGNEKLFF. CDR3 DNA sequence: TGTGCCAGCACAAGGACAGGGGGCAACGAAAAACTGTTTTTT.

This clone was seen only a few times. The CDR3 reads CASSPPLGNTIYF. The CDR3 DNA follows: TGTGCCAGCAGCCCCCCTCTGGGAAACACCATATATTTT. This chain connects TRBV7-9 to TRBJ1-3; D is uncertain. The CDR3 runs 13 residues. Looked up from germline, CDR1 is SEHNR and CDR2 is FQNEAQ (reference sequence). Trimming left V 5 bases short and J 4 bases short, with 9 bases between.

This clone was recorded only once. CDR3 residues: CASSLGWRGPSGDTQYF. The CDR3 DNA sequence: TGCGCCAGCAGCTTGGGGTGGCGGGGGCCCAGCGGAGATACGCAGTATTTT. This chain uses TRBV5-1 with TRBJ2-3, with D perhaps matching TRBD2 (7 bases). CDR3 length equals 17 residues. V was pared by 0 bases and J by 5 bases, with 19 bases between. Germline CDR1 SGHRS, CDR2 YFSETQ.

V gene TRBV30 combines with J gene TRBJ1-2, with TRBD1 as a possible D gene (6 bases). Trimming stripped 2 bases from V and 7 bases from J, with 17 bases between. The CDR3 length is 14 residues. CDR1 is GTSNPN, CDR2 SVGIG, per germline (reference sequence). The DNA for the CDR3 is TGTGCCTGGAGTCTCTTTGGGGGCAGGAGTGGCTACACCTTC. Protein: CAWSLFGGRSGYTF.

As DNA, the CDR3 is TGTGCCAGCAGCTTAAAAGAGGGTGGCGGGCACCCAAAAGCTAATGGCTACACCTTC. This translates into CASSLKEGGGHPKANGYTF. The chain carries TRBV7-3 and TRBJ1-2; D not resolved. The CDR3 runs 19 residues. Trimming took 1 base from V and 6 from J, leaving 27 bases between them. Germline CDR1 reads SGHTA; CDR2 reads FQGTGA. Looking up the rest from reference TRBV7-3 and TRBJ1-2 gives the full variable domain: GAGVSQTPSNKVTEKGKYVELRCDPISGHTALYWYRQSLGQGPEFLIYFQGTGAADDSGLPNDRFFAVRPEGSVSTLKIQRTERGDSAVYLCASSLKEGGGHPKANGYTFGSGTRLTVV.

The chain couples TRBV7-6 to TRBJ2-5, with 11 bases that match TRBD2. V shed 8 bases, J shed 1 base, and the junction held 9 bases outside the gene matches. CDR3 size: 16 residues. Germline loops: CDR1 SGHVS, CDR2 FNYEAQ. The CDR3 sequence is CASGTTSGGVQETQYF. In DNA, the CDR3 is TGTGCCAGCGGCACTACTAGCGGGGGCGTCCAAGAGACCCAGTACTTC.

The chain has TRBV30 and TRBJ1-4; no definite D call. Deletions cut 3 bases from V and 5 bases from J, with 10 bases between. The length of the CDR3 is 13 residues. Germline V CDR1 and CDR2: GTSNPN, SVGIG (reference sequence). The CDR3 region is CAWRGSLNEKLFF. As DNA, the CDR3 is TGTGCCTGGAGAGGGAGCCTAAATGAAAAACTGTTTTTT.

J is TRBJ2-5 and V is TRBV2; the D gene is possibly TRBD2 (5 bases). In germline, CDR1 is SNHLY, CDR2 FYNNEI. Between the trimmed V and J ends, which lost 8 bases and 7 bases, there was a span of 17 bases. The CDR3 runs to 13 residues. The CDR3 region is CASVRLADGTQYF. The CDR3 DNA follows: TGTGCCAGCGTCCGGCTAGCCGACGGGACCCAGTACTTC.

The J gene is TRBJ1-1, the V gene TRBV9, with 11 bases aligning to TRBD1. The CDR3 length is 14 residues. Per germline, CDR1 SGDLS and CDR2 YYNGEE. The ends lost 4 bases at V and 10 bases at J; junction bases unmatched: 9. CDR3 loop: CASSPPGQGVRAFF. CDR3 DNA sequence: TGTGCCAGCAGCCCCCCGGGACAGGGGGTGAGAGCTTTCTTT.

V usage is TRBV10-3 and J usage is TRBJ1-2, with 7 positions matching TRBD1. This CDR3 is 17 amino acids long. The germline V gene encodes CDR1 ENHRY and CDR2 SYGVKD. V trimming: 1 base; J trimming: 0 bases; junction bases outside the gene matches: 8. Here the CDR3 DNA reads TGTGCCATCAGTGAGTACCGGGACAGCGGTTCTAACTATGGCTACACCTTC. This sequence encodes CAISEYRDSGSNYGYTF.

The chain recombines TRBV5-1 with TRBJ1-1, with a weak D call TRBD1 (5 bases). The CDR3 contains 14 residues. The V gene lost 3 bases and the J gene lost 4 bases, with 13 bases spanning the gap. Germline-derived CDR1 and CDR2 are SGHRS and YFSETQ. CDR3 sequence (DNA): TGCGCCAGCAGCTCGAGGACCGGGGGCACTGAAGCTTTCTTT. Amino acid sequence: CASSSRTGGTEAFF.

The rearrangement links TRBV30 to TRBJ1-2; unclear D gene. Germline CDR1 is GTSNPN and CDR2 is SVGIG (reference sequence). This CDR3 region has 12 residues. V dropped 0 bases and J dropped 3 bases, with 5 bases sitting between them. The chain's CDR3 is CAWSVRDYGYTF. Written as DNA, the CDR3 is TGTGCCTGGAGTGTTCGGGACTATGGCTACACCTTC.

The chain employs TRBV28 and TRBJ1-4; the D gene is possibly TRBD1 (5 bases). Trimming took off 1 base at V and 8 bases at J, with 11 bases between the two ends. Germline assignment: CDR1 MDHEN and CDR2 SYDVKM. This CDR3 region has 14 residues. The chain's CDR3 is CASSLLGKGEKLFF. CDR3 bases: TGTGCCAGCAGTTTATTGGGCAAGGGGGAAAAACTGTTTTTT.

The chain has TRBV6-5 and TRBJ1-1; D is uncertain. The V gene's germline CDR1 is MNHEY and CDR2 SVGAGI. The CDR3 loop spans 13 amino acids. Trimming removed 2 bases at V and 6 bases at J, with 10 bases between. The CDR3 spells CASSYGPRAEAFF. The CDR3 coding sequence is TGTGCCAGCAGTTACGGGCCGAGGGCTGAAGCTTTCTTT.

This chain links TRBV5-1 with TRBJ2-7; 12 bases align to TRBD2. The CDR3 runs 17 residues. V gave up 3 bases and J gave up 1 base; unmatched junction bases: 8. From germline, CDR1 is SGHRS and CDR2 YFSETQ. CDR3 protein: CASSSPTSGGFSYEQYF. CDR3 in DNA: TGCGCCAGCAGCTCACCGACTAGCGGGGGATTTTCCTACGAGCAGTACTTC.

This chain joins TRBV9 and TRBJ1-6; perhaps TRBD1 as D (5 bases). The V and J ends lost 6 bases and 8 bases respectively, with 18 bases between them. CDR3 length: 15 amino acids. The germline CDR1 and CDR2 sequences are SGDLS and YYNGEE. CDR3 DNA: TGTGCCAGCAACGCCGGGGGAGGGTCGTATTCACCCCTCCACTTT. This sequence encodes CASNAGGGSYSPLHF.

The V call is TRBV5-1, the J call TRBJ2-3; the match to TRBD2 covers 13 bases. Germline loops: CDR1 SGHRS, CDR2 YFSETQ. The CDR3 sequence is 18 residues long. J gave up 3 bases and V 3 bases, and 10 bases lay outside the gene matches. The CDR3 sequence is CASSWTSGGRAQTDTQYF. CDR3 bases: TGCGCCAGCAGCTGGACTAGCGGGGGCCGTGCCCAAACAGATACGCAGTATTTT. The whole variable domain, remainder taken from reference TRBV5-1 and TRBJ2-3, is KAGVTQTPRYLIKTRGQQVTLSCSPISGHRSVSWYQQTPGQGLQFLFEYFSETQRNKGNFPGRFSGRQFSNSRSEMNVSTLELGDSALYLCASSWTSGGRAQTDTQYFGPGTRLTVL.

The rearrangement links TRBV24-1 to TRBJ1-1, with a possible D match to TRBD1 (5 bases). V was cut by 6 bases and J by 3 bases, with 16 bases left in between. The CDR3 spans 15 residues. The germline gives CDR1 KGHDR, CDR2 SFDVKD. DNA for the CDR3: TGTGCCACCAGTAGCAGATGGGGGGGGGACACTGAAGCTTTCTTT. Amino acid sequence: CATSSRWGGDTEAFF.